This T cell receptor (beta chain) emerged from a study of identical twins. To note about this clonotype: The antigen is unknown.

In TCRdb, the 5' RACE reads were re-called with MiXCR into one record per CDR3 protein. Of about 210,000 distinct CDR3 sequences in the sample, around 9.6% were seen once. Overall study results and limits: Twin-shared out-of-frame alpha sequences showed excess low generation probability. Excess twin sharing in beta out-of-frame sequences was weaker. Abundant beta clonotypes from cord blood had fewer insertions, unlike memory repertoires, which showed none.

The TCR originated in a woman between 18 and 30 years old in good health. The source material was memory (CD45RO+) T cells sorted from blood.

CDR3 amino acids: CASSLYPVGAGEKLFF. As DNA, the CDR3 is TGTGCCAGCAGTTTATATCCCGTGGGGGCGGGGGAAAAACTGTTTTTT. The gene calls are TRBV12-3 or TRBV12-4 and TRBJ1-4, with D possibly TRBD1 on 6 matching bases. The V gene lost 2 bases and the J gene lost 8 bases, with 18 bases spanning the gap. The CDR3 is made up of 16 amino acids.